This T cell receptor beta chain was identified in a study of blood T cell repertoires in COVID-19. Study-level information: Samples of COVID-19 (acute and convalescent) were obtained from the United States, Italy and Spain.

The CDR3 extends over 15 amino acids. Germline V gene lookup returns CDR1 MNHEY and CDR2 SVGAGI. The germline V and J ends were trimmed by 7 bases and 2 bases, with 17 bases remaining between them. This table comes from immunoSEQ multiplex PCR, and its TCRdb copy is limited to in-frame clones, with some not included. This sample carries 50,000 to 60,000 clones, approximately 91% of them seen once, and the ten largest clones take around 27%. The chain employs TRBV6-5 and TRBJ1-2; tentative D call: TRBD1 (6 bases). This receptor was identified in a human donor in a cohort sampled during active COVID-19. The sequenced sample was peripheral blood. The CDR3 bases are TGTGCCAGCAATCCGGGACACCAACTCAACTATGGCTACACCTTC. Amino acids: CASNPGHQLNYGYTF.